The next 8 T cell receptor beta chains were all read from a single sample in a study of blood T cell repertoires in COVID-19. The repertoire was sequenced with immunoSEQ multiplex PCR; TCRdb's copy has only in-frame clones and lacks some. The sample has more than 110,000 clones; roughly four fifths are singletons. The sequencing input was peripheral blood. Receptors originate from a woman between 50 and 59 years old with active or convalescent COVID-19.

The chain recombines TRBV28 with TRBJ1-5; 8 bases match TRBD1. The CDR3 extends over 14 amino acids. V was clipped by 7 bases and J by 7 bases; unmatched bases: 9. CDR1 is MDHEN and CDR2 is SYDVKM in the germline V gene. The CDR3 region is CASTPDRVGQPQHF. The DNA of the CDR3 is TGTGCCAGCACACCGGACAGGGTGGGACAGCCCCAGCATTTT.

V gene TRBV7-2 combines with J gene TRBJ1-6; 7 nucleotides line up with TRBD1. J was trimmed by 5 bases and V by 5 bases; bases with no gene match: 6. This CDR3 spans 15 amino acids. Per the germline V gene, CDR1 is SGHTA and CDR2 is FQGNSA. Here the CDR3 reads CASSHEQGNNSPLHF. CDR3 DNA sequence: TGTGCCAGCAGCCACGAACAGGGGAATAATTCACCCCTCCACTTT.

The rearrangement links TRBV3-1 (or the pseudogene TRBV3-2) to TRBJ2-5, with 8 nucleotides matching TRBD1. CDR1 LGHDT and CDR2 YNNKEL come from the germline V gene (reference sequence). The V and J ends lost 0 bases and 4 bases, in that order; junction bases with no gene match: 4. The CDR3 has 15 residues. The CDR3 loop reads CASSQDKQGVETQYF. DNA for the CDR3: TGTGCCAGCAGCCAAGATAAACAGGGGGTAGAGACCCAGTACTTC.

This chain joins TRBV7-8 and TRBJ2-1; 8 bases are a match to TRBD2. J gave up 4 bases and V 2 bases, and 16 bases lay outside the gene matches. CDR1 is SGHVS, CDR2 FQNEAQ, per germline. This CDR3 is 19 amino acids long. The CDR3: CASSLFTVVGLGEYNEQFF. The DNA for the CDR3 is TGTGCCAGCAGCTTATTTACAGTGGTGGGACTAGGGGAGTACAATGAGCAGTTCTTC. Filled out from reference TRBV7-8 and TRBJ2-1, the complete variable domain reads GAGVSQSPRYKVAKRGQDVALRCDPISGHVSLFWYQQALGQGPEFLTYFQNEAQLDKSGLPSDRFFAERPEGSVSTLKIQRTQQEDSAVYLCASSLFTVVGLGEYNEQFFGPGTRLTVL.

CDR3 sequence: CASRRLPSSYNEQFF. CDR3 nucleotides: TGCGCCAGCAGACGACTCCCGAGCTCCTACAATGAGCAGTTCTTC. This chain links TRBV5-1 with TRBJ2-1; D ambiguous. V was trimmed by 5 bases and J by 0 bases, leaving 12 bases between them. The CDR3 is 15 residues long. The germline V gene encodes CDR1 SGHRS and CDR2 YFSETQ. Variable domain in full (rest from reference TRBV5-1 and TRBJ2-1): KAGVTQTPRYLIKTRGQQVTLSCSPISGHRSVSWYQQTPGQGLQFLFEYFSETQRNKGNFPGRFSGRQFSNSRSEMNVSTLELGDSALYLCASRRLPSSYNEQFFGPGTRLTVL.

The chain uses TRBV9 and TRBJ1-2; a weak D match, TRBD1 (6 bases). The CDR3 has 13 residues. V lost 4 bases and J 8 bases, leaving 15 bases between the germline ends. Looked up from germline, CDR1 is SGDLS and CDR2 is YYNGEE. The CDR3 is CASSRDTGTGYTF. The DNA for the CDR3 is TGTGCCAGCAGCAGGGACACCGGGACGGGCTACACCTTC.

The chain combines TRBV7-9 with TRBJ1-6, with TRBD1 matching 10 bases. Per germline, CDR1 SEHNR and CDR2 FQNEAQ (reference sequence). Germline trimming cut 6 bases from V and 5 bases from J; bases unmatched to any gene: 4. CDR3 length equals 15 residues. CDR3 residues: CASRQTGGDNSPLHF. CDR3 in DNA: TGTGCCAGCAGACAGACAGGGGGCGATAATTCACCCCTCCACTTT.

The count of this clone is one. The chain carries TRBV13 and TRBJ1-6; no clear D gene. From germline, CDR1 is PRHDT and CDR2 FYEKMQ (reference sequence). V was cut by 4 bases and J by 9 bases, with 13 bases left in between. The CDR3 length is 14 residues. The CDR3 nucleotides read TGTGCCAGCAGCTCGAAGGGCCGGGGTTCACCCCTCCACTTT. Its translation is CASSSKGRGSPLHF.